These 18 T cell receptor beta chains originate from one sample sequenced in a study of cytomegalovirus exposure and HLA in healthy donors. PCR primers comprised 60 Vbeta and 13 Jbeta primers. Profiled with immunoSEQ multiplex PCR; TCRdb holds only in-frame clones, not every one. The profile shows 150,000 or so clones, around 81% of them singletons. Sequencing was done on a sample of PBMCs. The origin of the receptors is a woman between 40 and 55 years old in good health and CMV-seropositive.

The DNA of the CDR3 is TGTGCCTGGAGTGTAGCAGGGGTGGGCACAGATACGCAGTATTTT. Amino acid sequence: CAWSVAGVGTDTQYF. The chain links TRBV30 to TRBJ2-3; perhaps TRBD1 as D (6 bases). Germline values: CDR1 GTSNPN, CDR2 SVGIG (reference sequence). Trimming pared 0 bases from V and 1 base from J, leaving 11 bases between. This CDR3 region has 15 residues. The full variable domain, with the rest looked up from reference TRBV30 and TRBJ2-3, is SQTIHQWPATLVQPVGSPLSLECTVEGTSNPNLYWYRQAAGRGLQLLFYSVGIGQISSEVPQNLSASRPQDRQFILSSKKLLLSDSGFYLCAWSVAGVGTDTQYFGPGTRLTVL.

The chain recombines TRBV6-5 with TRBJ2-3; 7 bases agree with TRBD1. Germline V gene data show CDR1 as MNHEY and CDR2 as SVGAGI. Germline trimming cut 6 bases from V and 6 bases from J; bases unmatched to any gene: 15. CDR3 size: 16 residues. As DNA, the CDR3 is TGTGCCAGCAGATACAGGACAGGACAAACGACGGATACGCAGTATTTT. It encodes CASRYRTGQTTDTQYF.

The chain joins TRBV7-2 to TRBJ1-5, with D perhaps TRBD1 (5 bases). V lost 2 bases and J lost 2, with 10 bases in between. Germline CDR1 and CDR2: SGHTA and FQGNSA. CDR3 length equals 15 residues. CDR3: CASSLYWGGNQPQHF. Here the CDR3 DNA reads TGTGCCAGCAGCTTATACTGGGGCGGCAATCAGCCCCAGCATTTT.

The rearrangement links TRBV11-2 to TRBJ2-1; D unclear. V lost 3 bases and J 9 bases, leaving 12 bases between the germline ends. The germline gives CDR1 SGHAT, CDR2 FQNNGV. This CDR3 spans 13 amino acids. The CDR3 region has the DNA TGTGCCAGCAGCTTCCTGCCTAGAGGTGAGCAGTTCTTC. This sequence encodes CASSFLPRGEQFF.

The chain links TRBV5-4 to TRBJ2-4, with 7 bases identical to TRBD1. The CDR3 covers 14 residues. Germline V gene sequence: CDR1 SGHNT, CDR2 YYREEE (reference sequence). Trimming cost V 3 bases and J 11 bases; bases outside gene matches: 11. CDR3: CASSSPRTGWLQYF. The CDR3 nucleotides are TGTGCCAGCAGCTCCCCGAGGACAGGTTGGCTTCAGTACTTC.

The J gene is TRBJ1-2, the V gene TRBV14; D perhaps matches TRBD1 (6 bases). Germline V CDR1 and CDR2: SGHDN, FVKESK. Trimming took off 1 base at V and 1 base at J, with 16 bases between the two ends. This CDR3 is 17 amino acids long. The CDR3 DNA reads TGTGCCAGCAGCCAAGGACAAGACAGGATTGGTAACTATGGCTACACCTTC. Its protein is CASSQGQDRIGNYGYTF.

V gene TRBV5-1 combines with J gene TRBJ2-7, with 9 bases aligning to TRBD2. Trimming removed 1 base from V and 6 bases from J; junction bases left unmatched: 8. Germline lookup yields CDR1 SGHRS and CDR2 YFSETQ. The CDR3 runs to 15 residues. CDR3 DNA sequence: TGCGCCAGCAGCTTGAGGGGTAGCGGGAGTTTCGAGCAGTACTTC. It translates to CASSLRGSGSFEQYF.

This chain links TRBV27 with TRBJ1-4; 10 nucleotides line up with TRBD1. Germline CDR1 MNHEY, CDR2 SMNVEV (reference sequence). The trim removed 5 bases at V and 10 bases at J, leaving 10 bases unmatched. The CDR3 covers 15 residues. The CDR3 reads CASSPYGDRGVKLFF. CDR3 bases: TGTGCCAGCAGTCCATACGGGGACAGGGGTGTAAAACTGTTTTTT.

This chain links TRBV27 with TRBJ1-5, with 7 bases fitting TRBD1. Per the germline V gene, CDR1 is MNHEY and CDR2 is SMNVEV (reference sequence). Unmatched junction bases numbered 7, after V lost 5 bases and J lost 6 bases. The CDR3 has 14 residues. The CDR3 bases are TGTGCCAGCAGTCTTACAGGGGTCGGTCAGCCCCAGCATTTT. Translating gives CASSLTGVGQPQHF.

The chain employs TRBV18 and TRBJ2-1, with D tentatively TRBD2 (5 bases). Trimming pared 1 base from V and 5 bases from J, leaving 6 bases between. The germline V gene encodes CDR1 KGHSH and CDR2 LQKENI. This CDR3 comprises 13 residues. Here the CDR3 reads CASSPQRDNEQFF. In nucleotides, the CDR3 is TGTGCCAGCTCACCACAGAGGGACAATGAGCAGTTCTTC.

V and J are TRBV30 and TRBJ1-2, with unresolved D. V shed 3 bases and J shed 2 bases, with 13 bases lying between them. The CDR3 sequence is 14 residues long. Germline lookup yields CDR1 GTSNPN and CDR2 SVGIG (reference sequence). The CDR3, as DNA: TGTGCCTGGAGCGCGCTGGGCAGCAACTATGGCTACACCTTC. Its translation is CAWSALGSNYGYTF. Drawing the rest from reference TRBV30 and TRBJ1-2, the complete variable domain is SQTIHQWPATLVQPVGSPLSLECTVEGTSNPNLYWYRQAAGRGLQLLFYSVGIGQISSEVPQNLSASRPQDRQFILSSKKLLLSDSGFYLCAWSALGSNYGYTFGSGTRLTVV.

The chain recombines TRBV30 with TRBJ2-2; 12 bases agree with TRBD2. The CDR3 length is 17 residues. Per the germline V gene, CDR1 is GTSNPN and CDR2 is SVGIG (reference sequence). The V and J ends lost 8 bases and 0 bases, in that order; junction bases with no gene match: 10. CDR3 DNA: TGTGCCGGAATGCCGGGACTAGCGGGTACGAACACCGGGGAGCTGTTTTTT. This gives the protein CAGMPGLAGTNTGELFF. Looking up the rest from reference TRBV30 and TRBJ2-2 gives the full variable domain: SQTIHQWPATLVQPVGSPLSLECTVEGTSNPNLYWYRQAAGRGLQLLFYSVGIGQISSEVPQNLSASRPQDRQFILSSKKLLLSDSGFYLCAGMPGLAGTNTGELFFGEGSRLTVL.

The rearrangement links TRBV27 to TRBJ2-3; 7 positions agree with TRBD2. The CDR3 has 15 residues. The ends lost 2 bases at V and 2 bases at J; junction bases unmatched: 4. CDR1 and CDR2 (germline): MNHEY, SMNVEV (reference sequence). The CDR3 loop is CASSLAGVVTDTQYF. The DNA of the CDR3 is TGTGCCAGCAGTTTAGCGGGAGTAGTCACAGATACGCAGTATTTT.

This clone showed up just a few times. This chain links TRBV9 with TRBJ1-2; the D gene is possibly TRBD1 (6 bases). V lost 4 bases to trimming and J lost 4 bases, with 17 bases between them. This CDR3 spans 15 amino acids. The germline V gene encodes CDR1 SGDLS and CDR2 YYNGEE. CDR3 sequence reads: CASSQTGGQIYGYTF. The CDR3 DNA follows: TGTGCCAGCAGCCAAACAGGAGGACAGATCTATGGCTACACCTTC.

In DNA form, the CDR3 reads TGTGCCAGCAGTGAAGTATCGGGGGGTGAGCAGTTCTTC. It is translated as CASSEVSGGEQFF. The chain combines TRBV2 with TRBJ2-1; 7 bases fit TRBD2. The CDR3 has 13 residues. J was trimmed by 9 bases and V by 1 base; bases with no gene match: 3. Germline V gene data show CDR1 as SNHLY and CDR2 as FYNNEI.

The chain has TRBV10-3 and TRBJ2-3, with TRBD2 matching 12 bases. The J segment lost 5 bases and the V segment lost 6 bases, leaving 3 bases of the junction unmatched. Germline-derived CDR1 and CDR2 are ENHRY and SYGVKD. The CDR3 spans 14 residues. For the CDR3, the DNA is TGTGCCATCAGGGCACTAGCGGGAGGAGATACGCAGTATTTT. Translating it yields CAIRALAGGDTQYF.

This chain uses TRBV12-5 with TRBJ2-7; TRBD1 matches at 7 bases. Trimming removed 4 bases from V and 2 bases from J; junction bases left unmatched: 8. Germline CDR1 LGHNT, CDR2 FRNRAP. CDR3 length: 15 amino acids. The CDR3 is CASGSSSDRTYEQYF. The CDR3 DNA is TGTGCTAGTGGTTCTTCCTCGGACAGGACCTACGAGCAGTACTTC.

Turning to this clone: This is likely a read error, given that the CDR3 carries no conserved phenylalanine or tryptophan at its end. This chain connects TRBV4-1 to TRBJ2-7; TRBD1 matches at 8 bases. Germline loops: CDR1 MGHRA, CDR2 YSYEKL. J gave up 3 bases and V 4 bases, and 5 bases lay outside the gene matches. The CDR3 sequence is 14 residues long. CDR3 amino acids: CASSLDRGVYEQYL. The CDR3 DNA reads TGCGCCAGCAGCCTCGACAGGGGTGTCTACGAGCAGTACCTC.